These 20 T cell receptor beta chains originate from one sample sequenced in a study of tumor-infiltrating lymphocytes in primary liver carcinoma. A constant-region primer served to make TCR beta cDNA from about 490 ng total RNA. Employing slightly modified ARM-PCR, three nested multiplex PCR rounds were run, and these gave rise to the TCR beta libraries. Two initial PCR rounds of around 9 cycles each paired TRBV1-TRBV30 forward primers with a C-beta reverse primer. In TCRdb, the multiplex PCR reads were re-called with MiXCR into one record per CDR3 protein. The sample contains 150,000 to 200,000 distinct CDR3 sequences, roughly 80% of which appear only once. Co-extraction of RNA and DNA was performed on about 20-32 mg of unsorted bulk tissue. Sequencing was performed on tumor tissue from primary liver carcinoma. The receptors come from a man aged 40-55 years with primary liver carcinoma and hepatitis B virus infection.

V gene TRBV29-1 combines with J gene TRBJ2-5; no firm D call. Germline CDR1 is SQVTM and CDR2 is ANQGSEA. V was pared by 2 bases and J by 5 bases, with 18 bases between. CDR3 size: 15 residues. The CDR3 region is CSVESAAGRLETQYF. The CDR3 DNA sequence: TGCAGCGTTGAATCTGCGGCAGGTAGATTGGAGACCCAGTACTTC.

V and J are TRBV6-1 and TRBJ2-6; D is uncertain. Between the trimmed V and J ends, which lost 6 bases and 3 bases, there was a span of 15 bases. There are 16 residues in the CDR3. In germline, CDR1 is MNHNS, CDR2 SASEGT. CDR3 sequence: CASRASPNFGANVLTF. The CDR3 DNA is TGTGCCAGCAGAGCCAGCCCCAACTTTGGGGCCAACGTCCTGACTTTC.

The chain joins TRBV29-1 to TRBJ2-1, with TRBD2 as a possible D gene (6 bases). The ends were cut back, 0 bases at V and 7 bases at J, with 22 bases in the middle. The CDR3 is made up of 17 amino acids. In germline, CDR1 is SQVTM, CDR2 ANQGSEA. The CDR3 spells CSVEDTSGRGRSNEQFF. For the CDR3, the DNA is TGCAGCGTTGAAGATACCAGCGGGCGGGGTCGAAGTAATGAGCAGTTCTTC.

Concerning this clonotype: Likely a read error: the CDR3 ends without its conserved phenylalanine or tryptophan. This sequence joins TRBV6-1 and TRBJ2-1; D is perhaps TRBD2 (5 bases). The CDR3 length is 15 residues. Germline V gene lookup returns CDR1 MNHNS and CDR2 SASEGT. The CDR3 sequence: CASSDGLDFYNKQFI. As DNA, the CDR3 is TGTGCCAGCAGTGACGGACTTGACTTCTACAATAAGCAGTTCATC.

On this clonotype: The conserved phenylalanine or tryptophan normally closing the CDR3 is absent here, so this likely arose from a read error. The chain uses TRBV11-3 and TRBJ2-2; perhaps TRBD2 as D (5 bases). CDR1 and CDR2 from the germline V gene are SGHNT and YENEEA. This CDR3 contains 14 residues. CDR3: CASSLNANTGELFY. In DNA, the CDR3 is TGTGCTAGCAGCTTAAACGCGAACACCGGGGAACTGTTTTAT.

The CDR3 sequence: CASSLAVGNQGQFF. DNA for the CDR3: TGTGCCAGCAGCTTAGCTGTGGGGAACCAAGGGCAGTTCTTC. The rearrangement uses TRBV7-8 and TRBJ2-1, with D uncertain. The V end lost 0 bases, the J end lost 12 bases, and 15 bases lay between the germline ends. CDR3 length equals 14 residues. Germline values: CDR1 SGHVS, CDR2 FQNEAQ. The complete variable domain, with remaining parts taken from reference TRBV7-8 and TRBJ2-1, reads GAGVSQSPRYKVAKRGQDVALRCDPISGHVSLFWYQQALGQGPEFLTYFQNEAQLDKSGLPSDRFFAERPEGSVSTLKIQRTQQEDSAVYLCASSLAVGNQGQFFGPGTRLTVL.

In the case of this clonotype: The junction departs from germline at one end; a sequencing error may be responsible. The genes are TRBV6-2 or TRBV6-3 and TRBJ1-2; possibly TRBD1 for D (5 bases). The CDR3 has 14 residues. From germline, CDR1 is MNHEY and CDR2 SVGEGT. This CDR3 reads CDSSRDRTINGYTF. For the CDR3, the DNA is TGTGACAGCAGTCGTGACAGAACTATTAATGGCTACACCTTC.

CDR3 amino acids: CARTGEPNNEQFF. As DNA, the CDR3 is TGTGCCAGGACCGGAGAACCGAACAATGAGCAGTTCTTC. This chain joins TRBV5-6 and TRBJ2-1; D is uncertain. V was trimmed by 8 bases and J by 5 bases, leaving 14 bases between them. This CDR3 is built from 13 residues. Per germline, CDR1 SGHDT and CDR2 YYEEEE.

The V gene is TRBV12-3 or TRBV12-4, the J gene TRBJ2-2; no firm D call. This CDR3 is 16 amino acids long. The V end lost 7 bases, the J end lost 5 bases, and 20 bases lay between the germline ends. The CDR3 loop is CASTPRRRMNTGELFF. The CDR3 nucleotides are TGTGCCAGCACTCCTCGGCGGCGGATGAATACCGGGGAGCTGTTTTTT.

In the case of this clonotype: A read error may be the cause here, since a much bigger clone is one base away. The chain combines TRBV10-3 with TRBJ1-5; no clear D. CDR1 and CDR2 (germline): ENHRY, SYGVKD. The CDR3 contains 14 residues. CDR3: CTISDTWGNQPQHF. The DNA of the CDR3 is TGTACCATCAGTGACACTTGGGGCAATCAGCCCCAGCATTTT.

In the case of this clonotype: Relative to the germline gene, one junction end is altered; a read error may explain this. J is TRBJ2-3 and V is TRBV11-1, with a possible D match to TRBD2 (5 bases). The CDR3 extends over 14 amino acids. Germline V CDR1 and CDR2: SGHAT, FQDESV (reference sequence). In DNA form, the CDR3 reads TGTGTCAGCGGCAATTGGGTGGAGGAAGATACGCAGTATTTT. The encoded protein is CVSGNWVEEDTQYF. Full variable domain (rest looked up from reference TRBV11-1 and TRBJ2-3): EAEVAQSPRYKITEKSQAVAFWCDPISGHATLYWYRQILGQGPELLVQFQDESVVDDSQLPKDRFSAERLKGVDSTLKIQPAELGDSAMYLCVSGNWVEEDTQYFGPGTRLTVL.

V usage is TRBV4-1 and J usage is TRBJ2-1; a weak D match, TRBD2 (5 bases). Trimming removed 8 bases at V and 6 bases at J, with 20 bases between. Germline assignment: CDR1 MGHRA and CDR2 YSYEKL. The CDR3 is 15 amino acids. This chain's CDR3 is CASGLIPGYGNEQFF. The CDR3 DNA follows: TGCGCCAGCGGCCTTATCCCGGGATATGGCAATGAGCAGTTCTTC.

Comment on this clonotype: A junction end diverges from the germline sequence, so it may reflect a read error. This chain links TRBV6-2 or TRBV6-3 with TRBJ2-2; either TRBD1 or TRBD2 may supply D (6 bases each). Germline V gene data show CDR1 as MNHEY and CDR2 as SVGEGT. The CDR3 extends over 16 amino acids. The CDR3 is CASSYWRGVNIGELFF. For the CDR3, the DNA is TGTGCCAGCAGTTACTGGAGGGGGGTGAACATCGGGGAGCTGTTTTTT.

A word on this clonotype: This sequence may be a read error, since a much larger clone differs from it by one base. This sequence joins TRBV21-1 and TRBJ1-2; the DNA was not used to check the table's D call, TRBD1. TRBV21-1 is an annotated pseudogene. This CDR3 comprises 15 residues. In nucleotides, the CDR3 is TGTGCCAGCAGCCAAGCCGGGGACGGACCCTATGGCTACACCTTC. This encodes CASSQAGDGPYGYTF.

A note on this clonotype: Because it lacks the conserved phenylalanine or tryptophan at the end, this CDR3 is likely a read error. The DNA is left out, because the CDR3 cannot be placed on it with certainty; the CDR3 is given as TCRdb lists it. The chain joins TRBV20-1 to TRBJ1-6; the table assigns TRBD1, which was not confirmed against the DNA. The CDR3 spans 15 residues, counting both ends. Germline CDR1 reads DFQATT; CDR2 reads SNEGSKA (reference sequence). CDR3 amino acids: CSARWTGGIKSPLDL.

The chain joins TRBV5-1 to TRBJ2-5; TRBD2 matches at 8 bases. This CDR3 is built from 16 residues. The germline V gene encodes CDR1 SGHRS and CDR2 YFSETQ. CDR3 nucleotide sequence: TGCACTAGCAGCTTGTCAAGCGGGAGTGGCCAAGAGACCCAGTACTTC. Encoded protein: CTSSLSSGSGQETQYF.

Worth noting for this clonotype: At one of its ends the junction is not consistent with the germline gene, which may arise from a read error. This chain uses TRBV5-6 with TRBJ2-7, with TRBD2 as a possible D gene (6 bases). This CDR3 has 16 amino acids. Germline loops: CDR1 SGHDT, CDR2 YYEEEE. CDR3 protein: CTSGLSGVASTYEQYF. Here the CDR3 DNA reads TGTACCAGCGGCTTGTCGGGGGTAGCTAGCACCTACGAGCAGTATTTC.

As to this clonotype: The junction departs from germline at one end; a sequencing error may be responsible. The rearrangement links TRBV6-1 to TRBJ2-6; D perhaps matches TRBD1 (5 bases). The CDR3 runs to 15 residues. The germline V gene has CDR1 MNHNS and CDR2 SASEGT. This CDR3 is CASNEFSQGANILTF. The DNA of the CDR3 is TGTGCCAGCAATGAATTCTCCCAAGGGGCCAACATCCTGACTTTC.

The chain uses TRBV7-2 and TRBJ2-2; D remains ambiguous. The germline V and J ends were trimmed by 2 bases and 7 bases, with 8 bases remaining between them. This CDR3 has 13 residues. CDR1 is SGHTA and CDR2 is FQGNSA in the germline V gene. The CDR3 spells CASSLNSFGELFF. CDR3 DNA: TGTGCCAGCAGCTTAAATAGTTTCGGGGAGCTGTTTTTT.

Regarding this clonotype: A read error may produce the germline difference seen at one junction end. The chain uses TRBV4-2 and TRBJ2-1; D gene unclear. The germline V gene encodes CDR1 LGHNA and CDR2 YNFKEQ. This CDR3 spans 15 amino acids. This chain's CDR3 is CATSHVGFSGNEQLF. The CDR3 nucleotides are TGTGCCACCAGCCATGTTGGTTTTTCCGGCAATGAGCAGCTCTTC.